The entry that follows covers one T cell receptor (beta chain) sequence. V lost 3 bases to trimming and J lost 0 bases; unmatched junction nucleotides: 3. Germline V gene sequence: CDR1 MGHRA, CDR2 YSYEKL. CDR3 length equals 18 residues. Only in-frame clones appear in the TCRdb table, and some are missing; sequencing was by immunoSEQ multiplex PCR. The sample includes 56,000 or so clones, over 90% of them seen just once. This sample was included in a study of technical replicates of blood from a handful of donors. The material sequenced was PBMCs. The receptor was isolated from a human donor in good health. Some clones in this sample may be carry-over from other donors' samples. This chain joins TRBV4-1 and TRBJ2-6; 12 positions match TRBD2. The DNA for the CDR3 is TGCGCCAGCAGCCAGGGACTAGCGGGTTTCTCTGGGGCCAACGTCCTGACTTTC. This gives the protein CASSQGLAGFSGANVLTF.